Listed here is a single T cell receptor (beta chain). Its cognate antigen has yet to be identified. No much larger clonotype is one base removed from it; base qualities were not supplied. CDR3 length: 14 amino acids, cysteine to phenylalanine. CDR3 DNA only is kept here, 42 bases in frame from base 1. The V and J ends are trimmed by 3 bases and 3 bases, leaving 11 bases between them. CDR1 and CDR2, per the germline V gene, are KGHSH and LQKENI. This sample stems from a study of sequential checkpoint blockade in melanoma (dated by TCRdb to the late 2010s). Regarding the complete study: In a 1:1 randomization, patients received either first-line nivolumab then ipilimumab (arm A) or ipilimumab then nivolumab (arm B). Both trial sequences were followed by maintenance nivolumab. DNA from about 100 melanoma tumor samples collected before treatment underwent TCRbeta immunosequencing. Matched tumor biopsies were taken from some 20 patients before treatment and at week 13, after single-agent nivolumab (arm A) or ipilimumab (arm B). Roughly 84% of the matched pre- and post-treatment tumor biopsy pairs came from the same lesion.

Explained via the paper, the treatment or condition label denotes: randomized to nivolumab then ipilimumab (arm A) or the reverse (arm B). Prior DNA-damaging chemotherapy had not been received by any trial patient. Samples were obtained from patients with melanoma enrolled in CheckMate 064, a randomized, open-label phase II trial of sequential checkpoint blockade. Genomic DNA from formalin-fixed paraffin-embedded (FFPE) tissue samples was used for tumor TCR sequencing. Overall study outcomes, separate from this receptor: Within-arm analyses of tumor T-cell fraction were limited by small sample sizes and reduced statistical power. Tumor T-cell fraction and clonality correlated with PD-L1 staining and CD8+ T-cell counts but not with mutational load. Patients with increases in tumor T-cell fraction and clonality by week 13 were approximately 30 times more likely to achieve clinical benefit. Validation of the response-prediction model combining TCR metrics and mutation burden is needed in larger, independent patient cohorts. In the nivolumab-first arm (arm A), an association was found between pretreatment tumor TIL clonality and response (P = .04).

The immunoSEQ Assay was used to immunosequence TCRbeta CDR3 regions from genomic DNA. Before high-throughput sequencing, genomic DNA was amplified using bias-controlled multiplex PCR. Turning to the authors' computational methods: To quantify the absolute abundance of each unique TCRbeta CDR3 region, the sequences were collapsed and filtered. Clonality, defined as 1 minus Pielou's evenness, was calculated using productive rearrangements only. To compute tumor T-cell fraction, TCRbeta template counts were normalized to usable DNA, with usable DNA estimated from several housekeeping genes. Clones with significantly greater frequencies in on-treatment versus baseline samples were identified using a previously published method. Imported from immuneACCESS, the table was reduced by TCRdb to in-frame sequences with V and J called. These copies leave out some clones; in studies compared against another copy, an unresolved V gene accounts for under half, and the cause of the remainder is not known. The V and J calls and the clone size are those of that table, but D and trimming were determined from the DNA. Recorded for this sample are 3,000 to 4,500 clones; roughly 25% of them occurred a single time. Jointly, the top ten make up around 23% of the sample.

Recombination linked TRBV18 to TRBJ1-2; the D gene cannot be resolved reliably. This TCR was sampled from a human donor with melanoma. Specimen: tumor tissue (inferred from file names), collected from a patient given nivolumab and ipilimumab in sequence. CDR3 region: CASSPLTEDYGYTF. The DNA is TGTGCCAGCTCACCGCTGACCGAGGACTATGGCTACACCTTC.